The clone carrying this TCR beta chain showed up just a few times. The source of the sample is a study of patients and donors after allogeneic stem cell transplantation. TCRdb reprocessed the RT-PCR reads with MiXCR, giving one entry per CDR3 protein. The sample includes fewer than 200,000 distinct CDR3 sequences, roughly 31% seen only once; the top ten take under 3.5%. The TCR was taken from a human donor who was either an allogeneic HSCT recipient or a stem cell or donor lymphocyte infusion donor (not recorded which). It is not recorded whose cells these are; they may come from a transplant donor. The sample consisted of blood, either unsorted or a sorted T cell fraction (not recorded which).

The CDR3 loop is CATSDAGLGADTQYF. The CDR3 bases are TGTGCCACCAGTGATGCAGGTCTTGGGGCGGATACGCAGTATTTT. V and J are TRBV24-1 and TRBJ2-3; maybe TRBD1 (5 bases). The CDR3 is made up of 15 amino acids. Germline V gene data show CDR1 as KGHDR and CDR2 as SFDVKD. V lost 3 bases, J lost 6 bases, and 15 bases lay in between.